Each of the 21 T cell receptor beta chains below was sequenced from the same sample in a study of blood T cells in healthy people across ages. Alongside a J-beta primer mix, a sample-barcoded 5' primer served in a second PCR lasting roughly 7 to 11 cycles. TCRdb fed the 5' RACE reads into MiXCR, producing one record per CDR3 protein. The top ten hold more than 6% of the sample, which has roughly 1,300,000 distinct CDR3 sequences, roughly 60% seen once. The specimen sequenced was blood. The receptor set was obtained from a man younger than 35 in good health.

The chain is built from TRBV5-1 and TRBJ1-1; possible D gene TRBD1, 6 bases. V gave up 1 base and J gave up 8 bases, with 12 bases separating them. The CDR3 spans 13 residues. The V gene's germline CDR1 is SGHRS and CDR2 YFSETQ. CDR3 loop: CASSLMWGREAFF. CDR3 nucleotide sequence: TGCGCCAGCAGCTTGATGTGGGGGCGCGAAGCTTTCTTT.

The gene calls are TRBV11-2 and TRBJ1-1; D is ambiguous. V was cut by 0 bases and J by 7 bases, with 6 bases left in between. Germline loops: CDR1 SGHAT, CDR2 FQNNGV. The CDR3 length is 12 residues. DNA of the CDR3: TGTGCCAGCAGCTTAGAGGGCGGTGAAGCTTTCTTT. Encoded protein: CASSLEGGEAFF.

This chain uses TRBV7-8 with TRBJ2-1; the D gene is possibly TRBD2 (6 bases). The CDR3 consists of 16 residues. CDR1 SGHVS and CDR2 FQNEAQ come from the germline V gene. Trimming took 3 bases from V and 3 from J, leaving 15 bases between them. CDR3 DNA sequence: TGTGCCAGCAGCTTTGGGAGGCAGAGATACTACAATGAGCAGTTCTTC. Translated: CASSFGRQRYYNEQFF.

The V call is TRBV5-6, the J call TRBJ2-5; D is possibly TRBD2 (6 bases). Germline lookup yields CDR1 SGHDT and CDR2 YYEEEE. CDR3 length equals 17 residues. Trimming stripped 5 bases from V and 2 bases from J, with 22 bases between. CDR3 sequence (DNA): TGTGCCAGCAGATCGGGGGAATGGGGCAGAATACAAGAGACCCAGTACTTC. The encoded protein is CASRSGEWGRIQETQYF.

This chain joins TRBV5-1 and TRBJ2-5, with 8 nucleotides matching TRBD2. The germline gives CDR1 SGHRS, CDR2 YFSETQ. V lost 9 bases and J lost 1; bases outside the gene matches: 11. The length of the CDR3 is 15 residues. In DNA, the CDR3 is TGCGCCACCAGTCCCGGGACTAGGATCCAAGAGACCCAGTACTTC. Protein sequence: CATSPGTRIQETQYF. The full variable domain, with the rest looked up from reference TRBV5-1 and TRBJ2-5, is KAGVTQTPRYLIKTRGQQVTLSCSPISGHRSVSWYQQTPGQGLQFLFEYFSETQRNKGNFPGRFSGRQFSNSRSEMNVSTLELGDSALYLCATSPGTRIQETQYFGPGTRLLVL.

This clonotype was observed a handful of times. The chain combines TRBV27 with TRBJ2-5; weak D call: TRBD1 (5 bases). The CDR3 runs 16 residues. CDR1 is MNHEY, CDR2 SMNVEV, per germline (reference sequence). The ends were cut back, 5 bases at V and 4 bases at J, with 20 bases in the middle. The CDR3 sequence: CASSPQLLGAGETQYF. For the CDR3, the DNA is TGTGCCAGCAGTCCCCAACTCTTAGGGGCAGGAGAGACCCAGTACTTC.

In this sample, this clonotype turned up a few times. V gene TRBV4-3 combines with J gene TRBJ2-1; weak D call: TRBD2 (6 bases). Germline CDR1 reads LGHNA; CDR2 reads YSLEER. V was cut by 0 bases and J by 3 bases, with 12 bases left in between. This CDR3 spans 16 amino acids. DNA of the CDR3: TGCGCCAGCAGCCAAGATCTTGGGCGGGGCTACAATGAGCAGTTCTTC. This sequence encodes CASSQDLGRGYNEQFF.

The rearrangement joins TRBV4-1 to TRBJ2-1; TRBD1 might be the D (5 bases). The V gene's germline CDR1 is MGHRA and CDR2 YSYEKL. This CDR3 contains 16 residues. V was clipped by 0 bases and J by 6 bases, with 15 bases between them. The CDR3 loop reads CASSQENSFGANEQFF. The DNA of the CDR3 is TGCGCCAGCAGCCAAGAAAATTCTTTTGGGGCCAATGAGCAGTTCTTC.

The gene calls are TRBV4-1 and TRBJ2-4; D uncertain. Looked up from germline, CDR1 is MGHRA and CDR2 is YSYEKL. The CDR3 spans 14 residues. V lost 2 bases and J lost 9, with 14 bases in between. The CDR3 coding sequence is TGCGCCAGCAGCCAATGGGCGGAAGAGAGCATTCAGTACTTC. Encoded protein: CASSQWAEESIQYF.

In DNA form, the CDR3 reads TGTGCCAGCAACTCCGGCCCCTCGGGACAGCCCAGGTCCGAAGATACGCAGTATTTT. Its protein product is CASNSGPSGQPRSEDTQYF. V usage is TRBV6-2 or TRBV6-3 and J usage is TRBJ2-3, with 7 bases fitting TRBD1. The CDR3 totals 19 residues. The germline gives CDR1 MNHEY, CDR2 SVGEGT. V lost 7 bases to trimming and J lost 5 bases; unmatched junction nucleotides: 24.

The chain couples TRBV29-1 to TRBJ2-4; 7 nucleotides align to TRBD1. The J call may be faulty, since TRBJ2-7 better matches the DNA end. The CDR3 length is 13 residues. Germline V gives CDR1 SQVTM, CDR2 ANQGSEA. The CDR3 DNA is TGCAACGTCGCTAGCCAGGGGGCCTACGAGCAGTACTTC. This encodes CNVASQGAYEQYF.

The gene calls are TRBV5-1 and TRBJ2-1, with a possible D match to TRBD2 (5 bases). Germline CDR1 is SGHRS and CDR2 is YFSETQ. Trimming stripped 0 bases from V and 0 bases from J, with 13 bases between. This CDR3 comprises 17 residues. The CDR3 DNA is TGCGCCAGCAGCTTGGACGGGGTGGGCGCCTCCTACAATGAGCAGTTCTTC. Amino acid sequence: CASSLDGVGASYNEQFF.

The chain carries TRBV18 and TRBJ2-7; tentatively, D is TRBD2 (7 bases). The ends were cut back, 5 bases at V and 1 base at J, with 15 bases in the middle. Germline CDR1 is KGHSH and CDR2 is LQKENI. The CDR3 contains 15 residues. The DNA for the CDR3 is TGTGCCAGCTCAACAGGGAGCGGGGCGTCCTACGAGCAGTACTTC. This translates into CASSTGSGASYEQYF.

This clonotype was seen a few times. V is TRBV29-1 and J is TRBJ2-1; D uncertain. The V and J ends lost 3 bases and 0 bases respectively, with 6 bases between them. The CDR3 sequence is 13 residues long. The germline V gene has CDR1 SQVTM and CDR2 ANQGSEA. CDR3 protein: CSVENSSYNEQFF. In DNA form, the CDR3 reads TGCAGCGTTGAGAACAGCTCCTACAATGAGCAGTTCTTC.

The chain links TRBV20-1 to TRBJ2-1; 9 bases align to TRBD2. The J call may be mistaken, given a closer DNA end match to TRBJ2-7. The CDR3 is 15 amino acids. Germline V CDR1 and CDR2: DFQATT, SNEGSKA (reference sequence). CDR3 nucleotides: TGCAGTGCTTCGAACCCGGGACTAGCTGCCAACGAGCAGTACTTC. Its translation is CSASNPGLAANEQYF.

This clonotype has more than one count but fewer than ten. The chain employs TRBV20-1 and TRBJ1-1; TRBD1 matches 8 bases. This CDR3 contains 16 residues. Germline V gene sequence: CDR1 DFQATT, CDR2 SNEGSKA (reference sequence). Trimming cost V 4 bases and J 0 bases; bases outside gene matches: 10. This CDR3 is CSATPSGQVMNTEAFF. The CDR3 nucleotides read TGCAGTGCTACGCCCTCGGGACAGGTCATGAACACTGAAGCTTTCTTT.

The rearrangement uses TRBV29-1 and TRBJ2-7; D possibly corresponds to TRBD1 (6 bases). This CDR3 is built from 13 residues. Trimming took off 7 bases at V and 4 bases at J, with 17 bases between the two ends. Per the germline V gene, CDR1 is SQVTM and CDR2 is ANQGSEA. CDR3: CSARTVLKYEQYF. The CDR3 DNA follows: TGCAGCGCCCGGACAGTTTTGAAATACGAGCAGTACTTC.

This clonotype was detected a few times. J is TRBJ2-3 and V is TRBV12-3 or TRBV12-4; 11 bases are a match to TRBD2. V was clipped by 6 bases and J by 5 bases; unmatched bases: 7. This CDR3 is built from 15 residues. CDR3 DNA sequence: TGTGCCAGCAGCGAACTAGCGGGAGTGCAAGATACGCAGTATTTT. Encoded protein: CASSELAGVQDTQYF.

This clonotype has just a few counts. The rearrangement uses TRBV11-2 and TRBJ2-1, with 10 bases that match TRBD2. Germline CDR1 and CDR2: SGHAT and FQNNGV. V trimming: 1 base; J trimming: 0 bases; junction bases outside the gene matches: 9. The CDR3 loop spans 19 amino acids. CDR3 DNA sequence: TGTGCCAGCAGCTTAGCTCTGGTAGCGGGAGGTTTCTCCTACAATGAGCAGTTCTTC. Protein: CASSLALVAGGFSYNEQFF.

This chain links TRBV12-3 or TRBV12-4 with TRBJ2-5; TRBD1 aligns across 7 bases. The CDR3 runs to 14 residues. The V and J ends lost 3 bases and 11 bases, in that order; junction bases with no gene match: 12. CDR3: CASSLGTAYNEQYF. The CDR3 region has the DNA TGTGCCAGCAGTTTGGGGACAGCTTACAATGAGCAGTACTTC.

As to this clonotype: Given a much more abundant clone one base away, this may be a read error. The gene calls are TRBV29-1 and TRBJ2-3; no firm D call. V was shortened by 2 bases and J by 6 bases, with 12 bases between the two germline ends. Germline values: CDR1 SQVTM, CDR2 ANQGSEA. This CDR3 comprises 13 residues. The CDR3 nucleotides are TGCAGCGTTGAATCTCACCTGGGCGATACGCAGTATTTT. Its translation is CSVESHLGDTQYF.